This T cell receptor beta chain stems from a study of cytomegalovirus exposure and HLA in healthy donors (TCRdb year 2017). About the investigation overall: According to an earlier analysis of around 600 of the donors, about 170 million T cells yielded 100 million or so unique TCR beta sequences and approximately 300 Gb of sequence data. The number of typed donors differed by locus: about 629-630 for A, B, C, DRB1 and DQB1; approximately 540 for DQA1; 606 for DPA1; and 400 to 480 for DPB1. A separate validation cohort of approximately 130 different subjects was used in addition to the approximately 640-subject first cohort. All discovery cohort repertoires had been generated on a single sequencing platform. A later genetic analysis took genome-wide SNP genotypes for about three fifths of the 666 donors and used that subset as a discovery cohort. The study combined high-throughput TCR immunosequencing, statistical association of individual TCRs with disease status, and machine learning to predict cytomegalovirus infection status. Roughly five DR-DQ haplotypes were treated as single units for association and clustering because of strong linkage in the cohort. Rather than drawing on any new phenotypic data, the later analysis identified candidate immune exposures from TCR beta sequences and the way those sequences occurred across donors. Among the roughly 390 genotyped donors, about 85% belonged to the genetic ancestry cluster associated with self-reported Caucasian donors. Donor age, sex, ethnicity and CMV serostatus were compiled alongside the repertoire data. The study was designed to test whether signatures of past pathogen exposure could be identified by cataloging public T cell receptors. Using immunosequencing, the study profiled T cell repertoires from around 680 subjects and related those repertoires to cytomegalovirus serostatus. A later analysis re-examined previously published TCR beta repertoires from more than 600 donors and added high-resolution HLA genotyping to investigate patterns of TCR occurrence. An early release covering just under 650 HLA-typed donors comprised about 300 gigabases of sequencing data and around 85 million unique TCR sequences. An earlier analysis of approximately 640 of the donors applied high-throughput TCR beta sequencing to assess whether each TCR beta V gene segment acted as functional or pseudogenic. Both class I and class II loci were covered by HLA typing, at four-digit resolution. Among a few hundred genotyped donors of the cohort, an average of roughly 240,000 unique TCR beta nucleotide sequences were sequenced per donor, 15% to 20% of them non-productive. The paper's findings and limits, for the study overall: A cluster of highly shared sequence variants was judged likely to be a technical artifact of the sequencing pipeline. Roughly uniform sequencing depth across donors was assumed in presence/absence analyses, although this assumption may not hold. Broadly in line with IMGT annotations, most TCR beta V segments showed up in productive rearrangements about 87% or about 30% of the time in an earlier analysis of a few hundred of the donors. Because some donors lacked HLA typing at each locus, the association tests relied only on the typed subset. An association between a missense DCLRE1C variant and V-gene and J-gene trimming of TCR beta chains was found in a later genetic analysis and replicated in an independent cohort. In this cohort, only TCR beta chains were sequenced, and detectable features were limited by the absence of alpha or paired-chain data. While some public TCRs were present in many individuals, most TCR sequences turned up only very rarely across donors. Three of the identified cytomegalovirus-associated TCR beta chains were confirmed in vitro to be specific for cytomegalovirus antigens. When HLA alleles, especially DR and DQ, strongly co-occurred, attributing TCR associations to individual alleles was difficult. A later analysis reported that several top co-occurrence clusters appeared linked to parvovirus B19, influenza, CMV and Epstein-Barr virus. Some 15 rarely observed V segments, including chromosome 9 orphons, were excluded from the earlier analysis of almost 600 of the donors because counts were too low. According to a later genetic analysis, donors in an Asian-associated ancestry cluster had fewer N-insertions in productive TCRs than the roughly 700-donor mean. A later analysis found that TCR association rates varied across HLA loci, with DRB1 alleles showing the most associated TCRs and HLA-C alleles the fewest. In both the original and validation cohorts, the classifier was reported to diagnose cytomegalovirus status with high specificity and sensitivity. The 87-base-pair reads could not distinguish some IMGT-functional V segments, including TRBV6-2 and TRBV6-3, so those segments were excluded. A later analysis found that most CMV-associated TCR beta chains appeared HLA-restricted, with HLA associations seemingly driven largely by CMV exposure. In the study, about 150 TCR beta chains were listed as associated with cytomegalovirus. Linkage disequilibrium might explain the correlated functional status among segregating V segments, but an unknown experimental factor could not be ruled out. CMV serostatus was the only immune exposure information available for the cohort. Compared with equally common non-associated chains, HLA-associated TCR beta chains in a later analysis were more clonally expanded and had lower generation probabilities. A further reported finding was that TCR beta sequences accurately predicted the HLA-A and HLA-B alleles for most subjects in the first cohort. A later analysis associated about 17,000 TCR beta sequences with specific HLA alleles at a false discovery rate of 0.05. The authors suggested that the approach could potentially be generalized to other disease states and immunological phenotypes.

This clone has only a few counts. It lacks a known antigen. The record has no base qualities; no much larger clone is one base away. V is cut by 4 bases and J by 5 bases, and the space between the germline ends is 18 bases. The CDR3 contains 15 residues, cysteine and phenylalanine counted. CDR3 DNA only is kept here, 45 bases in frame from base 1. Sequences SGHRS (CDR1) and YFSETQ (CDR2) are obtained from the germline V gene. Libraries were made using the immunoSEQ multiplex PCR assay. The multiplex PCR relied on a mix of 60 forward primers for TCR Vbeta segments and 13 reverse primers for TCR Jbeta segments. The CDR3 region of rearranged TCR beta genes was amplified from genomic DNA with a multiplex PCR assay. On the Illumina HiSeq System, the amplified TCR beta libraries were sequenced as 87-base-pair reads. Per the original workflow: A later analysis counted 75 million to 100 million unique TCR beta chains across the 640 or so repertoires, and 9 million to 14 million of these chains were shared by at least two donors. To remove PCR and sequencing errors, raw reads were error-corrected and collapsed into unique sequences using a nearest-neighbor algorithm that merged closely related sequences. V, D and J gene segments were assigned by aligning CDR3 sequences to IMGT reference sequences. Each retained sequence needed at least a six-nucleotide match to both a V gene segment and a J gene segment. A rearrangement counted as productive if the CDR3 had no stop codons and remained in frame with V and J, and every other rearrangement counted as non-productive. CDR3 was defined by IMGT convention, running from the second conserved V-encoded cysteine to the conserved J-encoded phenylalanine. The earlier analysis of about 640 of the donors excluded any sequence lacking an unambiguous match to a single V gene segment. In an earlier analysis of 587 of the donors, V segments were called functional above 56.7% productive rearrangements and were called segregating when the between-donor standard deviation exceeded 5%. A statistical classification framework was built to diagnose cytomegalovirus status from the catalog of TCR beta chain sequences. A later analysis assigned V and J genes by comparing TCR nucleotide sequences with IMGT/GENE-DB human TR gene sequences. In a later analysis, CDR3 sequences and most-parsimonious VDJ recombination scenarios were assigned using the TCRdist pipeline. In a later analysis, each TCR beta chain was defined by its CDR3 amino acid sequence together with its V-gene family, and reads without a unique V-gene family were excluded. As a way to deal with suspected cross-contamination and a sequencing artifact, a later analysis dropped 450 to 600 nucleotide sequences that were highly shared and had low generation probability. For each public chain, a later analysis derived a clonal expansion index from normalized ranks of inferred template counts within each repertoire. A later analysis computed generation probabilities with a VDJ recombination model fitted to out-of-frame rearrangements, and checked the results against IGoR. In a later analysis, TCR-TCR, TCR-HLA and TCR-CMV co-occurrence was scored with hypergeometric tests, and a repertoire-size bias correction was applied to TCR pairs. In a later analysis, false discovery rates were estimated by permuting HLA or CMV assignments 20 times. A later analysis grouped co-occurring TCRs with DBSCAN, adding TCRdist sequence similarity when clustering within HLA-allele-positive subsets. Repertoires with fewer than 30,000 or more than 120,000 public chains, plus five repertoires with anomalous nucleotide sharing, were excluded from co-occurrence clustering. The source is immuneACCESS, and TCRdb retained only in-frame sequences with V and J called. Part of the clones is not carried over; for the studies checked, unresolved V genes explain less than half of this, and the remainder is unexplained. V, J and clone size were drawn from that table, and D and trimming were deduced from the DNA. The sample profile shows 50,000 to 75,000 clones; around 80% of them were found once. Of the sample, roughly 4% falls within the top ten clones.

The cohort was made up of 650 to 700 healthy bone marrow donors. All cohort members were sampled while nominally healthy, although unrecorded immune exposures were likely present. The donor was CMV seronegative and was included in the group of hundreds of seronegative cohort members. A peripheral blood sample was collected from each donor, and TCR beta sequencing was performed on peripheral blood mononuclear cells. Genomic DNA was extracted from the blood cell samples with the Qiagen DNeasy Blood Extraction Kit. The sequence links TRBV5-1 to TRBJ1-1; TRBD1 is possibly the D segment (6 matching bases). The TCR comes from a woman in her 40s in good health and CMV-seronegative. The sample taken for sequencing was PBMCs. The nucleotide sequence is given as TGCGCCAGCAGCGTCCCCGACAGGCCCGAAACTGAAGCTTTCTTT. The encoded protein is CASSVPDRPETEAFF.